One T cell receptor beta chain is described in this entry. The record originates from a study of blood T cell repertoires in COVID-19. Study in general: Sites across the United States, Italy and Spain contributed samples from acute and convalescent COVID-19.

Germline V gives CDR1 SGHVS, CDR2 FQNEAQ. Trimming removed 1 base from V and 8 bases from J, with 18 bases in between. The CDR3 is made up of 16 amino acids. Profiled with immunoSEQ multiplex PCR; TCRdb holds only in-frame clones, not every one. This sample carries approximately 250,000 clones, 70% to 90% of them seen once, and the ten largest clones take about 9.1%. This TCR was sampled from a woman between 45 and 65 years old with acute COVID-19. The V call is TRBV7-8, the J call TRBJ2-1; perhaps TRBD2 as D (7 bases). Sequenced sample: PBMCs or T cells enriched from blood (not recorded which). Written as DNA, the CDR3 is TGTGCCAGCAGCTTAGTCGCGGGGGCGTCTAGGTATGAGCAGTTCTTC. The encoded protein is CASSLVAGASRYEQFF.